The subject of this entry is one T cell receptor beta chain. These data originate in a study of blood T cell repertoires in COVID-19. Overall study: Some COVID-19 samples were acute and others convalescent; all came from the United States, Italy and Spain.

Germline assignment: CDR1 MNHEY and CDR2 SVGAGI. V was pared by 6 bases and J by 5 bases, with 1 base of the junction left unmatched. The CDR3 runs to 14 residues. Assay: immunoSEQ multiplex PCR; the TCRdb copy retains only in-frame clones and omits some. The table shows 250,000 or so clones, with about 91% occurring only once. In assigning cohorts, the study relied on participant-reported clinical history. The receptor's source is a man in his forties who had been exposed to COVID-19. Material: PBMCs or T cells enriched from blood (not recorded which). The chain recombines TRBV6-5 with TRBJ2-4; 13 bases fit TRBD2. In DNA form, the CDR3 reads TGTGCCAGCAGAGGGACTAGCGGGGAAAACATTCAGTACTTC. Translation gives CASRGTSGENIQYF.